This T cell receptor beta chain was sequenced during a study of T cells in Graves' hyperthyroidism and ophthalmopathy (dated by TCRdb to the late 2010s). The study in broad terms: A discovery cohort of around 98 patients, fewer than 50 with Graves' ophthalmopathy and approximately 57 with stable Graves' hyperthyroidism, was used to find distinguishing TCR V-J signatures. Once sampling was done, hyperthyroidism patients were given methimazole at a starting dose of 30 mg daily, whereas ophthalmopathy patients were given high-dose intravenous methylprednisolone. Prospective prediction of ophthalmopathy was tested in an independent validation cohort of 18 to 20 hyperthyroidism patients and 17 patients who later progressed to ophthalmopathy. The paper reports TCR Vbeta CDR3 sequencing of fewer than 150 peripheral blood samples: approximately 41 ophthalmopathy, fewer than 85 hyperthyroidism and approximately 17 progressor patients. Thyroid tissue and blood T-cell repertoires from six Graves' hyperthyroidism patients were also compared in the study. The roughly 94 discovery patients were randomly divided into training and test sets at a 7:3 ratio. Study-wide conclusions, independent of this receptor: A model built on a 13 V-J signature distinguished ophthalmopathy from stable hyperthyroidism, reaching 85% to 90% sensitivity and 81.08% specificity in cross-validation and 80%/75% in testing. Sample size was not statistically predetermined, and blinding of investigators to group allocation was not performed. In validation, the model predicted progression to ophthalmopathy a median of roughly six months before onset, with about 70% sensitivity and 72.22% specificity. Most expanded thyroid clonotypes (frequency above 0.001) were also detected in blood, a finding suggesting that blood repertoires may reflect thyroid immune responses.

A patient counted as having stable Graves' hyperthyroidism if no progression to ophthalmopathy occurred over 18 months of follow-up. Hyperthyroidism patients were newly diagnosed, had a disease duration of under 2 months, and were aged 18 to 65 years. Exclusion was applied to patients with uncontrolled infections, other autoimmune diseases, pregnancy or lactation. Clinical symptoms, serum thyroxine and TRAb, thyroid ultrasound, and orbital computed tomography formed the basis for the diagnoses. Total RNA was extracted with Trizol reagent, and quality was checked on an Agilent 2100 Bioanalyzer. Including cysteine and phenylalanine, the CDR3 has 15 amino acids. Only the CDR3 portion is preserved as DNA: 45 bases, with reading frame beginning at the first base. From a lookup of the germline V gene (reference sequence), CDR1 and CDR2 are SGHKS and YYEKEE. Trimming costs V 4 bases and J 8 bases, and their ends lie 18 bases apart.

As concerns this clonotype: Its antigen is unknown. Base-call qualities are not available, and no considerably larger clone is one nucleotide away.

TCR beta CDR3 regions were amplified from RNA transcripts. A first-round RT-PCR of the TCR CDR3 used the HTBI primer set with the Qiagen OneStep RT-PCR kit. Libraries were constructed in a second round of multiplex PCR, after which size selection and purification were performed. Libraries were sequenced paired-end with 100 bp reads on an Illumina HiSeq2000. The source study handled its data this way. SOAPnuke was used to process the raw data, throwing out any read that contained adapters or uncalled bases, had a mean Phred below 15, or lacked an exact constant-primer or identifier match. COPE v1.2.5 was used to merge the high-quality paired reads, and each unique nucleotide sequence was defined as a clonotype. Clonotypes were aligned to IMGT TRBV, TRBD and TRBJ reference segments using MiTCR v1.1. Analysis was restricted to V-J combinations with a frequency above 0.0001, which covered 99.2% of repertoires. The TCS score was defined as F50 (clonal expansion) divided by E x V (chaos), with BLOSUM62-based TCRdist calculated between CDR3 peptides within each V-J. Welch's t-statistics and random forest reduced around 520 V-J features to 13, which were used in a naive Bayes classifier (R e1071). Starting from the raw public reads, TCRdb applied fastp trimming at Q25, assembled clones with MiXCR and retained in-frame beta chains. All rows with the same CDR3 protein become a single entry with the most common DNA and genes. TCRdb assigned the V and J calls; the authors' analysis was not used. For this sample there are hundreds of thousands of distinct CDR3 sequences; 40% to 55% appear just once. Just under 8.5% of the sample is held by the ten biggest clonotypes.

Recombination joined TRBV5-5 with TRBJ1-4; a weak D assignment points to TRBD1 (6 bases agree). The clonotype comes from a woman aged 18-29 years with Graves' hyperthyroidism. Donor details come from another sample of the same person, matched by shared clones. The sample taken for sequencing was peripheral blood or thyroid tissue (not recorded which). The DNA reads TGTGCCAGCAGCGCCCTAGGACAGCGGGAGGAAAAACTGTTTTTT. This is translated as CASSALGQREEKLFF. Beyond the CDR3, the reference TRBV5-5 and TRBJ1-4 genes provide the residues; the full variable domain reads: DAGVTQSPTHLIKTRGQQVTLRCSPISGHKSVSWYQQVLGQGPQFIFQYYEKEERGRGNFPDRFSARQFPNYSSELNVNALLLGDSALYLCASSALGQREEKLFFGSGTQLSVL.